These T cell receptor beta chains were read from a single sample in a study of T cells in Graves' hyperthyroidism and ophthalmopathy. TCRdb reprocessed the multiplex PCR reads via MiXCR and lists one record per CDR3 protein. The table shows over 150,000 distinct CDR3 sequences, with approximately 15% occurring only once. Sequencing was performed on blood. The receptor source for this set is a woman between 45 and 65 years old with Graves' hyperthyroidism. Each CDR3 is given with its conserved first and last residue. The D gene is left open where the match is weak. Rows may omit the clone size; those that give it use once, few, many or a size class.

V gene,D gene,clone size,J gene,CDR3 DNA,CDR3 protein
TRBV5-1,TRBD1,few,TRBJ1-6,TGCGCCAGCAGCTCAGGGACAGGGGGGAATTCACCCCTCCACTTT,CASSSGTGGNSPLHF
TRBV6-1,-,-,TRBJ2-1,TGTGCCAGCTGGGGGGACAGCCAGAGCTCCTACAATGAGCAGTTCTTC,CASWGDSQSSYNEQFF
TRBV27,TRBD1,many,TRBJ1-1,TGTGCCAGCAGTCCTCTCACAGGGGTGATAACTGAAGCTTTCTTT,CASSPLTGVITEAFF
TRBV6-1,-,many,TRBJ1-1,TGTGCCAGCAGTGAAGTGCAGCCTGAAGCTTTCTTT,CASSEVQPEAFF
TRBV19,TRBD1,-,TRBJ1-1,TGTGCCAGTAGTACGGGACAGGGATCGGACACTGAAGCTTTCTTT,CASSTGQGSDTEAFF
TRBV6-1,TRBD2,many,TRBJ2-1,TGTGCCAGCAGTGAAAGCGGGGGGGCCTACAATGAGCAGTTCTTC,CASSESGGAYNEQFF
TRBV20-1,TRBD1,many,TRBJ1-1,TGCAGTGCTGTCCCGGGACAGGGTTCCACTGAAGCTTTCTTT,CSAVPGQGSTEAFF
TRBV11-2,-,many,TRBJ1-4,TGTGCCAGCAGCTTTCTTGGAACTAATGAAAAACTGTTTTTT,CASSFLGTNEKLFF
TRBV4-1,-,few,TRBJ1-2,TGCGCCAGCAGCCAAGAAGGTAGCCAGGGCCAATTAGCAGGCTACACCTTC,CASSQEGSQGQLAGYTF
TRBV12-3/TRBV12-4,-,many,TRBJ1-5,TGTGCCAGCAGTTTCTCTAACCCTCCTCAGCCCCAGCATTTT,CASSFSNPPQPQHF
TRBV12-3/TRBV12-4,-,many,TRBJ1-3,TGTGCCAGCAGTTTAGGACCATCCGGAAACACCATATATTTT,CASSLGPSGNTIYF
TRBV3-1,-,few,TRBJ1-4,TGTGCCAGCAGCCCACAGGGACGGTATAATGAAAAACTGTTTTTT,CASSPQGRYNEKLFF
TRBV20-1,-,many,TRBJ2-1,TGCAGTGCTCGTCCCCCCGGAGACACCAGCTCCTACAATGAGCAGTTCTTC,CSARPPGDTSSYNEQFF